This entry lists 8 T cell receptor beta chains sequenced from one sample in a study of cytomegalovirus exposure and HLA in healthy donors. The PCR made use of 60 Vbeta and 13 Jbeta primers. Generated by immunoSEQ multiplex PCR, the TCRdb table keeps only in-frame clones and is missing some. The clone table shows 70,000 or so clones, with the ten largest holding 4.5% to 5%. The sample comprised PBMCs. These receptors were taken from a man aged 35-49 years in good health and CMV-seronegative.

The chain carries TRBV7-8 and TRBJ2-2; 14 bases are shared with TRBD2. From germline, CDR1 is SGHVS and CDR2 FQNEAQ. The CDR3 contains 17 residues. The V segment lost 4 bases and the J segment 6 bases; nucleotides outside the gene matches: 7. The DNA for the CDR3 is TGTGCCAGCAGCTCATCGACTAGCGGGAGGGTGGCCGGGGAGCTGTTTTTT. It yields the protein CASSSSTSGRVAGELFF.

The V and J genes are TRBV19 and TRBJ2-7; TRBD1 agrees at 8 bases. The CDR3 has 16 amino acids. Germline V gives CDR1 LNHDA, CDR2 SQIVND (reference sequence). With V trimmed by 4 bases and J by 4 bases, 12 bases remained unmatched. The CDR3 is CASSRLQGASLYEQYF. CDR3 sequence (DNA): TGTGCCAGTAGTAGGCTGCAGGGGGCCTCGCTTTACGAGCAGTACTTC. The entire variable domain, with the rest obtained from reference TRBV19 and TRBJ2-7, is as follows: DGGITQSPKYLFRKEGQNVTLSCEQNLNHDAMYWYRQDPGQGLRLIYYSQIVNDFQKGDIAEGYSVSREKKESFPLTVTSAQKNPTAFYLCASSRLQGASLYEQYFGPGTRLTVT.

The chain uses TRBV13 and TRBJ1-1, with D possibly being TRBD1 (5 bases). Germline V gene lookup returns CDR1 PRHDT and CDR2 FYEKMQ (reference sequence). The CDR3 contains 12 residues. Trimming left V 5 bases short and J 10 bases short, with 14 bases between. The CDR3 nucleotides read TGTGCCAGCAGCCCCGGGACTGCTAGAGCTTTCTTT. This gives the protein CASSPGTARAFF.

The genes are TRBV10-1 and TRBJ1-1; D unclear. Germline V CDR1 and CDR2: WNHNN, SYGVQD (reference sequence). The ends were cut back, 3 bases at V and 6 bases at J, with 8 bases in the middle. CDR3 size: 12 residues. The CDR3, as DNA: TGCGCCAGCAGTGACGGGGTCTCTGAAGCTTTCTTT. It translates to CASSDGVSEAFF.

The rearrangement joins TRBV7-6 to TRBJ1-1; D is unclear. Trimming took off 5 bases at V and 6 bases at J, with 13 bases between the two ends. The CDR3 has 13 amino acids. Per germline, CDR1 SGHVS and CDR2 FNYEAQ. DNA for the CDR3: TGTGCCAGCAGCCTTAAAAACTTAGCTGAAGCTTTCTTT. Translating gives CASSLKNLAEAFF.

The chain employs TRBV27 and TRBJ2-7; D is unresolved. The germline CDR1 and CDR2 sequences are MNHEY and SMNVEV (reference sequence). CDR3 length: 14 amino acids. The V end lost 3 bases, the J end lost 0 bases, and 9 bases lay between the germline ends. As DNA, the CDR3 is TGTGCCAGCAGTTTTTCGCGGAGCTCCTACGAGCAGTACTTC. Protein sequence: CASSFSRSSYEQYF.

The V call is TRBV6-5, the J call TRBJ2-1; D possibly corresponds to TRBD1 (6 bases). Germline loops: CDR1 MNHEY, CDR2 SVGAGI. The CDR3 runs 13 residues. The V end was cut by 6 bases, the J end by 5 bases, with 11 bases between. The CDR3 loop is CASRPGTNNEQFF. As DNA, the CDR3 is TGTGCCAGCAGGCCCGGGACAAACAATGAGCAGTTCTTC.

The rearrangement links TRBV7-6 to TRBJ1-1, with 11 bases aligning to TRBD1. Looked up from germline, CDR1 is SGHVS and CDR2 is FNYEAQ. V lost 5 bases, J lost 4 bases, and 6 bases stayed unmatched. This CDR3 region has 15 residues. The CDR3 loop reads CASSAGTGGTTEAFF. The CDR3 region has the DNA TGTGCCAGCAGCGCGGGGACAGGGGGTACCACTGAAGCTTTCTTT.